This is a list of T cell receptor beta chains from one sample in a study of CD8 T cells in Susac syndrome. TCRdb used MiXCR to reprocess the immunoSEQ multiplex PCR reads, holding one entry per CDR3 protein. The profile shows approximately 180,000 distinct CDR3 sequences, 80% to 95% of them singletons. Source material: CD4+ T cells from PBMCs. These receptors were obtained from a human donor with multiple sclerosis. Each CDR3 is given with its conserved first and last residue. Each record gives: clone size, V gene, D gene, J gene, CDR3 DNA, CDR3 protein. The D gene is left open where the match is weak. Clone size, where shown, is once, few, many, or a class for clones that have expanded.

abundance: .
v_gene: TRBV20-1
d_gene: .
j_gene: TRBJ2-2
CDR3nt: TGCAGTGCTAGAGGAGGTTGGGGAGGCGCGAACACCGGGGAGCTGTTTTTT
CDR3aa: CSARGGWGGANTGELFF

abundance: .
v_gene: TRBV12-3/TRBV12-4
d_gene: .
j_gene: TRBJ2-1
CDR3nt: TGTGCCAGCAGTTTAAGTACGGGAACCTACTACAATGAGCAGTTCTTC
CDR3aa: CASSLSTGTYYNEQFF

abundance: .
v_gene: TRBV2
d_gene: TRBD2
j_gene: TRBJ2-3
CDR3nt: TGTGCCAGCAGTGAATTCGGTGGCGGGAGTGCAACAGATACGCAGTATTTT
CDR3aa: CASSEFGGGSATDTQYF

abundance: .
v_gene: TRBV30
d_gene: .
j_gene: TRBJ2-4
CDR3nt: TGTGCCTGGAGCGGACTAGCCAAAAACATTCAGTACTTC
CDR3aa: CAWSGLAKNIQYF

abundance: .
v_gene: TRBV29-1
d_gene: .
j_gene: TRBJ1-1
CDR3nt: TGCAGCGTCGCGGATGGGAGGAACACTGAAGCTTTCTTT
CDR3aa: CSVADGRNTEAFF

abundance: few
v_gene: TRBV6-5
d_gene: .
j_gene: TRBJ2-3
CDR3nt: TGTGCCAGCAGTTACTCCCAGGGAACGCAGTATTTT
CDR3aa: CASSYSQGTQYF

abundance: .
v_gene: TRBV11-1
d_gene: .
j_gene: TRBJ1-1
CDR3nt: TGTGCCAGCAGCGTAAGTTTCATGAACACTGAAGCTTTCTTT
CDR3aa: CASSVSFMNTEAFF

abundance: .
v_gene: TRBV5-1
d_gene: .
j_gene: TRBJ1-2
CDR3nt: TGCGCCAGCAGCTTGGGACAGGTGACCGCTGGGGGCTACACCTTC
CDR3aa: CASSLGQVTAGGYTF

abundance: .
v_gene: TRBV5-6
d_gene: .
j_gene: TRBJ2-3
CDR3nt: TGTGCCAGCAGCTTGGGACAGGTCGCGGATACGCAGTATTTT
CDR3aa: CASSLGQVADTQYF

abundance: few
v_gene: TRBV19
d_gene: .
j_gene: TRBJ1-5
CDR3nt: TGTGCCAGTAGTCGGGACAATCAGCCCCAGCATTTT
CDR3aa: CASSRDNQPQHF

abundance: .
v_gene: TRBV5-1
d_gene: .
j_gene: TRBJ2-2
CDR3nt: TGCGCCAGCACCCCCTTGGTCGGCACCGGGGAGCTGTTTTTT
CDR3aa: CASTPLVGTGELFF

abundance: .
v_gene: TRBV4-2
d_gene: TRBD2
j_gene: TRBJ2-3
CDR3nt: TGTGCCAGCAGCCTCGAAGCGGGGGGGCCGGGAGATACGCAGTATTTT
CDR3aa: CASSLEAGGPGDTQYF

abundance: .
v_gene: TRBV2
d_gene: TRBD1
j_gene: TRBJ2-7
CDR3nt: TGTGCCAGCAGTGCACAGGGGGAATCCTACGAGCAGTACTTC
CDR3aa: CASSAQGESYEQYF

abundance: .
v_gene: TRBV30
d_gene: .
j_gene: TRBJ2-1
CDR3nt: TGTGCCTGGAGCCCTCTAGAGGGCAATGAGCAGTTCTTC
CDR3aa: CAWSPLEGNEQFF

abundance: .
v_gene: TRBV4-1
d_gene: .
j_gene: TRBJ1-5
CDR3nt: TGCGCCAGCAGCCAATTCCCCCCGGGGGCCGGTCAGCCCCAGCATTTT
CDR3aa: CASSQFPPGAGQPQHF

abundance: .
v_gene: TRBV28
d_gene: .
j_gene: TRBJ1-5
CDR3nt: TGTGCCAGCACTCATCGGGATAGCAATCAGCCCCAGCATTTT
CDR3aa: CASTHRDSNQPQHF

abundance: .
v_gene: TRBV7-9
d_gene: .
j_gene: TRBJ2-5
CDR3nt: TGTGCCAGCAGCCCTAGGGCGGAGACCCAGTACTTC
CDR3aa: CASSPRAETQYF

abundance: once
v_gene: TRBV20-1
d_gene: .
j_gene: TRBJ2-3
CDR3nt: TGCAGTGTTGTGACGGGCCGTAGCACAGATACGCAGTATTTT
CDR3aa: CSVVTGRSTDTQYF

abundance: .
v_gene: TRBV6-2/TRBV6-3
d_gene: .
j_gene: TRBJ1-1
CDR3nt: TGTGCCAGCAGTGCCTTACGAAACGGGGCTCAGAGGAGGAACACTGAAGCTTTCTTT
CDR3aa: CASSALRNGAQRRNTEAFF

abundance: .
v_gene: TRBV6-5
d_gene: .
j_gene: TRBJ2-7
CDR3nt: TGTGCCAGCAGTTACTCAGCGGAGGGCTCCTACGAGCAGTACTTC
CDR3aa: CASSYSAEGSYEQYF

abundance: once
v_gene: TRBV6-1
d_gene: TRBD1
j_gene: TRBJ1-6
CDR3nt: TGTGCCAGCAGAAGGACAGGGAGCGCCTATAATTCACCCCTCCACTTT
CDR3aa: CASRRTGSAYNSPLHF

abundance: .
v_gene: TRBV28
d_gene: .
j_gene: TRBJ1-2
CDR3nt: TGTGCCAGCACCGTTGGACAGTCCTATGGCTACACCTTC
CDR3aa: CASTVGQSYGYTF